This T cell receptor beta chain was observed in a study of identifying expanded T cells in peripheral blood. Overall study results and limits: Variance in clone template counts between roughly two-week samples significantly increased with total template count across all healthy donors. Approximately 1.1 clones differed between technical replicates, versus around 15 and 19 over time.

Note on this clone: Its antigen is unknown.

The CDR3 is 12 amino acids. In germline, CDR1 is LNHDA, CDR2 SQIVND (reference sequence). The V and J ends lost 4 bases and 10 bases, in that order; junction bases with no gene match: 6. Healthy donors had no documented immune events, such as infections, while sampled. Sequenced by immunoSEQ multiplex PCR; TCRdb stores in-frame clones only, minus some. Among 80,000 to 90,000 clones, 86% were seen once, and the ten largest hold about 5.6%. The receptor comes from a person between 18 and 75 years old in good health. The chain combines TRBV19 with TRBJ2-7; 8 nucleotides match TRBD1. The sample was blood. CDR3 coding DNA: TGTGCCAGTAGTACCCGAACAGGGGGTCAGTACTTC. Translated, it gives CASSTRTGGQYF.